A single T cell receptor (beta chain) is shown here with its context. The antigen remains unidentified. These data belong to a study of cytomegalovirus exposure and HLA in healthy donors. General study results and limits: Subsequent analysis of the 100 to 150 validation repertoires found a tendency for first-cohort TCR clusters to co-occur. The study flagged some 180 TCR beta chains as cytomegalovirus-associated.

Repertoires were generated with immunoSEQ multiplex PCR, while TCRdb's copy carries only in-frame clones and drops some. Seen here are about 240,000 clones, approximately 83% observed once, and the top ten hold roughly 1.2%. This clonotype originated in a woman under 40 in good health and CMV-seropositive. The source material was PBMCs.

The CDR3 reads CASSDWLAGAADTQYF. CDR3 nucleotide sequence: TGTGCCAGTAGCGATTGGCTAGCGGGAGCTGCAGATACGCAGTATTTT. The chain combines TRBV19 with TRBJ2-3; the match to TRBD2 covers 10 bases. CDR1 and CDR2 (germline): LNHDA, SQIVND (reference sequence). This CDR3 region has 16 residues. The junction had 10 bases not matched to a gene; V was cut back by 6 bases and J by 4 bases. The full variable domain, its missing parts supplied by reference TRBV19 and TRBJ2-3, is DGGITQSPKYLFRKEGQNVTLSCEQNLNHDAMYWYRQDPGQGLRLIYYSQIVNDFQKGDIAEGYSVSREKKESFPLTVTSAQKNPTAFYLCASSDWLAGAADTQYFGPGTRLTVL.